This T cell receptor (beta chain) came from a study of regulatory T cells in long-lasting Graves disease. V was clipped by 5 bases and J by 8 bases; unmatched bases: 18. Germline V gene sequence: CDR1 SGHVS, CDR2 FQNEAQ. CDR3 size: 17 residues. About this clonotype: A much larger clone differs by one base, so this may be a read error.

The time point is: newly diagnosed GD, antithyroid drugs for less than 3 months. RNA from PBMCs was the source of the TCR library. Patient provenance is recorded as an endocrinology department in Xi'an, China. Through Arm-PCR of CDR3 regions and iRepertoire HTBI primers, TCR beta libraries were built. TCRdb redid the calling of the multiplex PCR reads with MiXCR, one entry per CDR3 protein. The table has approximately 210,000 distinct CDR3 sequences, around 17% seen once. The sample in question was peripheral blood mononuclear cells (PBMCs), obtained at new diagnosis, from a patient treated with antithyroid drugs. The source is a female donor with Graves disease. The chain carries TRBV7-8 and TRBJ2-7; TRBD2 matches at 10 bases. The CDR3 sequence is CASSRRGTLAGWAQQYF. The DNA of the CDR3 is TGTGCCAGCAGCCGCAGGGGCACACTAGCGGGATGGGCGCAGCAGTACTTC.